The 19 T cell receptor beta chains below come from one sample, sequenced in a study of control samples from healthy donors and cancer patients. Repertoires were generated with immunoSEQ multiplex PCR, while TCRdb's copy carries only in-frame clones and drops some. In the table there are 70,000 to 80,000 clones, less than 90% of which are singletons. The specimen was blood. The receptors stem from a woman aged 45-59 years in good health.

The chain employs TRBV2 and TRBJ2-2; TRBD2 might be the D (6 bases). Germline CDR1 is SNHLY and CDR2 is FYNNEI. CDR3 length equals 15 residues. Between the trimmed V and J ends, which lost 8 bases and 0 bases, there was a span of 13 bases. The CDR3 DNA follows: TGTGCCAGCCTCTCTAGCGTCTCGAACACCGGGGAGCTGTTTTTT. The encoded protein is CASLSSVSNTGELFF.

V gene TRBV7-9 combines with J gene TRBJ1-2, with D possibly matching TRBD1 (5 bases). This CDR3 is 17 amino acids long. The germline gives CDR1 SEHNR, CDR2 FQNEAQ (reference sequence). Deletions cut 1 base from V and 5 bases from J, with 20 bases between. CDR3 residues: CASSLEGRARIPYGYTF. The CDR3 nucleotides read TGTGCCAGCAGCTTAGAGGGGAGGGCCCGAATACCTTATGGCTACACCTTC.

The chain links TRBV2 to TRBJ1-5, with TRBD1 identical over 8 bases. Germline values: CDR1 SNHLY, CDR2 FYNNEI. V dropped 7 bases and J dropped 5; count of bases not matched to a gene: 7. This CDR3 is 14 amino acids long. The CDR3 loop reads CASISDRVDQPQHF. The CDR3 DNA reads as TGTGCCAGCATCTCGGACAGGGTGGATCAGCCCCAGCATTTT.

The gene calls are TRBV5-1 and TRBJ2-3, with D possibly matching TRBD1 (6 bases). This CDR3 contains 13 residues. Germline V CDR1 and CDR2: SGHRS, YFSETQ. V was trimmed by 4 bases and J by 6 bases, leaving 12 bases between them. CDR3 region: CASSPIGGDTQYF. The DNA of the CDR3 is TGCGCCAGCAGCCCCATAGGGGGTGATACGCAGTATTTT.

The chain has TRBV19 and TRBJ1-5, with 7 bases lining up with TRBD1. Germline V lookup: CDR1 LNHDA, CDR2 SQIVND (reference sequence). The V segment lost 2 bases and the J segment 7 bases; nucleotides outside the gene matches: 5. The CDR3 is made up of 14 amino acids. In nucleotides, the CDR3 is TGTGCCAGTAGTATAACAGGGGCTGGGCAGCCCCAGCATTTT. As protein: CASSITGAGQPQHF.

This chain joins TRBV5-1 and TRBJ1-1; D gene uncertain. The germline V gene has CDR1 SGHRS and CDR2 YFSETQ. This CDR3 region has 13 residues. V lost 5 bases to trimming and J lost 13 bases, with 21 bases between them. In DNA form, the CDR3 reads TGCGCCAGCAGTCTGGACTTCCGTCAGGAGGGTTTCTTT. Amino acids: CASSLDFRQEGFF.

This rearrangement joins TRBV28 to TRBJ1-2; tentative D call: TRBD1 (5 bases). Germline V lookup: CDR1 MDHEN, CDR2 SYDVKM. The CDR3 consists of 14 residues. V lost 8 bases and J lost 6, with 19 bases in between. CDR3 protein: CASSPVRGKDGYTF. The CDR3 DNA sequence: TGTGCCAGCTCCCCCGTCCGGGGGAAGGATGGCTACACCTTC.

V and J are TRBV15 and TRBJ1-5; the match to TRBD1 covers 8 bases. Germline CDR1 reads LNHNV; CDR2 reads YYDKDF (reference sequence). The CDR3 runs 16 residues. With 0 bases clipped from V and 2 bases from J, the junction kept 3 bases outside the gene matches. Here the CDR3 reads CATSREPGGGNQPQHF. CDR3 bases: TGTGCCACCAGCAGAGAACCAGGGGGCGGCAATCAGCCCCAGCATTTT.

The chain carries TRBV11-2 and TRBJ2-2; D gene unclear. Deletions cut 1 base from V and 5 bases from J, with 8 bases between. Germline-derived CDR1 and CDR2 are SGHAT and FQNNGV. The CDR3 length is 14 residues. CDR3 amino acids: CASSLAGWTGELFF. Here the CDR3 DNA reads TGTGCCAGCAGCTTAGCAGGCTGGACCGGGGAGCTGTTTTTT.

This clone has only one observation. V and J are TRBV5-1 and TRBJ2-1, with a weak D call TRBD2 (5 bases). This CDR3 comprises 16 residues. The V gene's germline CDR1 is SGHRS and CDR2 YFSETQ. V was cut by 4 bases and J by 3 bases, with 17 bases left in between. The CDR3 reads CASSLRLKRDYNEQFF. In DNA form, the CDR3 reads TGCGCCAGCAGCCTAAGACTAAAGCGTGACTACAATGAGCAGTTCTTC.

V and J are TRBV9 and TRBJ2-2; TRBD1 is a possible D gene (6 bases). In germline, CDR1 is SGDLS, CDR2 YYNGEE. V lost 5 bases and J lost 6, with 17 bases in between. This CDR3 is built from 15 residues. The chain's CDR3 is CASRSKLTGPGELFF. The CDR3 DNA reads TGTGCCAGCAGAAGTAAACTGACAGGCCCCGGGGAGCTGTTTTTT.

This clone showed up just once. This rearrangement joins TRBV25-1 to TRBJ2-7; D call uncertain. The V gene's germline CDR1 is MGHDK and CDR2 SYGVNS. Trimming stripped 0 bases from V and 4 bases from J, with 16 bases between. This CDR3 region has 16 residues. CDR3 in amino acids: CASSEYSASPDYEQYF. The CDR3 DNA is TGTGCCAGCAGTGAATATTCGGCTAGTCCGGATTACGAGCAGTACTTC.

V gene TRBV27 combines with J gene TRBJ2-1; 11 bases line up with TRBD2. CDR3 length: 16 amino acids. Trimming removed 5 bases from V and 4 bases from J; junction bases left unmatched: 7. CDR1 and CDR2 (germline): MNHEY, SMNVEV (reference sequence). The CDR3 is CASSIRLAGGYNEQFF. The DNA for the CDR3 is TGTGCCAGCAGTATAAGGCTAGCGGGAGGTTACAATGAGCAGTTCTTC.

This clone was seen a handful of times. The chain carries TRBV9 and TRBJ2-7; 7 bases are shared with TRBD1. J was trimmed by 2 bases and V by 5 bases; bases with no gene match: 7. The CDR3 is made up of 14 amino acids. Germline loops: CDR1 SGDLS, CDR2 YYNGEE. The CDR3, as DNA: TGTGCCAGCAGTGCTGGACAGGACGCCTACGAGCAGTACTTC. It codes for CASSAGQDAYEQYF.

V usage is TRBV9 and J usage is TRBJ2-5, with D hard to call. The CDR3 is made up of 14 amino acids. V was cut by 0 bases and J by 1 base, with 7 bases left in between. From germline, CDR1 is SGDLS and CDR2 YYNGEE. Written as DNA, the CDR3 is TGTGCCAGCAGCGTAGAAGGGATCCAAGAGACCCAGTACTTC. Encoded protein: CASSVEGIQETQYF.

V usage is TRBV5-1 and J usage is TRBJ2-1; possible D gene TRBD2, 5 bases. Trimming cost V 4 bases and J 0 bases, with 17 bases left between them. This CDR3 comprises 17 residues. Looked up from germline, CDR1 is SGHRS and CDR2 is YFSETQ. CDR3 protein: CASSVTSTGSSYNEQFF. Here the CDR3 DNA reads TGCGCCAGCAGCGTAACTTCCACGGGAAGCTCCTACAATGAGCAGTTCTTC.

This chain links TRBV12-5 with TRBJ2-5; possible D gene TRBD2, 6 bases. The germline V and J ends were trimmed by 0 bases and 0 bases, with 23 bases remaining between them. The germline V gene encodes CDR1 LGHNT and CDR2 FRNRAP. This CDR3 comprises 20 residues. The CDR3 DNA follows: TGTGCTAGTGGTTTGGTACTGAGAATAGCGGATCCCAAAAACCAAGAGACCCAGTACTTC. Its protein product is CASGLVLRIADPKNQETQYF.

This chain uses TRBV10-3 with TRBJ2-2; TRBD2 aligns across 10 bases. Per germline, CDR1 ENHRY and CDR2 SYGVKD. The CDR3 runs to 16 residues. V trimming: 4 bases; J trimming: 5 bases; junction bases outside the gene matches: 7. The CDR3 nucleotides read TGTGCCATCAGTGTGGGACTAGCGTCGGAAACCGGGGAGCTGTTTTTT. Its translation: CAISVGLASETGELFF.

This clone was found once. V is TRBV7-9 and J is TRBJ2-5, with 11 bases that match TRBD2. There are 14 residues in the CDR3. V was clipped by 7 bases and J by 3 bases; unmatched bases: 4. CDR1 SEHNR and CDR2 FQNEAQ come from the germline V gene (reference sequence). The CDR3 protein is CASTVTSGEETQYF. The CDR3 DNA reads TGTGCCAGCACCGTGACTAGCGGGGAAGAGACCCAGTACTTC. The variable domain in full, completed from reference TRBV7-9 and TRBJ2-5, reads DTGVSQNPRHKITKRGQNVTFRCDPISEHNRLYWYRQTLGQGPEFLTYFQNEAQLEKSRLLSDRFSAERPKGSFSTLEIQRTEQGDSAMYLCASTVTSGEETQYFGPGTRLLVL.